A selection of T cell receptor beta chains follows, all from one sample in a study of cytomegalovirus exposure and HLA in healthy donors. TCRdb's table, derived via immunoSEQ multiplex PCR, lists solely in-frame clones and lacks some. Here the sample spans 100,000 to 150,000 clones, over 65% being singletons. The specimen sequenced was PBMCs. The receptors derive from a man aged 18 to 30 in good health and CMV-seropositive. CDR3s include the opening cysteine and the closing phenylalanine or tryptophan. The order of the fields is J gene, V gene, CDR3 length, CDR3 protein.

>TRBJ1-1|TRBV19|15
CASIAPRGTYTEAFF
>TRBJ1-5|TRBV7-9|14
CASSFGVGNQPQHF
>TRBJ1-4|TRBV28|14
CASRFGGGTEKLFF
>TRBJ2-7|TRBV10-2|12
CASRDNNYEQYF
>TRBJ1-1|TRBV30|13
CAWSKTSNTEAFF
>TRBJ1-6|TRBV5-4|14
CASSPGQLSSPLHF
>TRBJ2-1|TRBV7-7|15
CASSLGQGLINEQFF
>TRBJ2-3|TRBV7-2|15
CASSFPTSGTDTQYF
>TRBJ2-3|TRBV30|14
CAWHRGVSTDTQYF
>TRBJ2-1|TRBV27|18
CASNPGQGAPSSYNEQFF
>TRBJ1-5|TRBV19|16
CASSILSRGSNQPQHF
>TRBJ1-4|TRBV6-5|14
CASSYSRWQVELFF
>.|TRBV4-1|14
CASSQGTGVREQYF
>TRBJ2-1|TRBV7-9|13
CASTPTGYNEQFF
>TRBJ2-7|TRBV11-2|15
CASSMGLAGVYEQYF
>TRBJ1-2|TRBV6-5|14
CASSLRQTNYGYTF